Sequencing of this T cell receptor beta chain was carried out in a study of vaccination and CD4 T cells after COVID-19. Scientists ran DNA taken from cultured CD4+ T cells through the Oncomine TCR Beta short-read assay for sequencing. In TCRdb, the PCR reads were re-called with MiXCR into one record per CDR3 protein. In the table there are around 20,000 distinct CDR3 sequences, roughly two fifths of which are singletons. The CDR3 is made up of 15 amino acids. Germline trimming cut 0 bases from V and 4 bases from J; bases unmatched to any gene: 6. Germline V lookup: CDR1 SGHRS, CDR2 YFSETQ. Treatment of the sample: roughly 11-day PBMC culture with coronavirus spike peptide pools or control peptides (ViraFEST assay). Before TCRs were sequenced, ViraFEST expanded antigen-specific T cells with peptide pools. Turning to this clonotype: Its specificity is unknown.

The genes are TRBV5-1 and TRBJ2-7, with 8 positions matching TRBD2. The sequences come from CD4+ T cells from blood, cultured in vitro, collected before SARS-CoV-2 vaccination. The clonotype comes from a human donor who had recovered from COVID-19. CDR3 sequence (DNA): TGCGCCAGCAGCTTGGGGGTAGCGGGACCATACGAGCAGTACTTC. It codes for CASSLGVAGPYEQYF.